This T cell receptor (beta chain) is from a study of blood T cell repertoires in COVID-19. Clones were sequenced by immunoSEQ multiplex PCR, and TCRdb holds only the in-frame ones, with some missing. This table holds more than 85,000 clones, around 86% found once. This CDR3 comprises 16 residues. Trimming cost V 0 bases and J 0 bases, with 9 bases left between them. Per germline, CDR1 MNHNS and CDR2 SASEGT. The chain carries TRBV6-1 and TRBJ1-3; D gene unclear. The specimen was peripheral blood. This sequence was found in a man aged 50-59 years with active or convalescent COVID-19. The CDR3 region is CASSEAAVNSGNTIYF. DNA of the CDR3: TGTGCCAGCAGTGAAGCGGCAGTGAACTCTGGAAACACCATATATTTT.